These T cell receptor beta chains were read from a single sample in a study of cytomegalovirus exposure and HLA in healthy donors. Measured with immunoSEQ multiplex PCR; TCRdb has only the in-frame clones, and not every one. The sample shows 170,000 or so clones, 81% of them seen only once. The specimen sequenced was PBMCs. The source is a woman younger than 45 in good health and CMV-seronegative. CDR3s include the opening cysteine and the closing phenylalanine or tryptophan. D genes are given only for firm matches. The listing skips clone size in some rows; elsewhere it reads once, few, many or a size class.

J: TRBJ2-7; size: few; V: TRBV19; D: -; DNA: TGTGCCAGTAGTATTGGCGGTCTGAGCTCCTACGAGCAGTACTTC; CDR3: CASSIGGLSSYEQYF
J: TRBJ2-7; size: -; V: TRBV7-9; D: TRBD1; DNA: TGTGCCAGCAGCTTCCCGGGACAGGGGACGTACGAGCAGTACTTC; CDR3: CASSFPGQGTYEQYF
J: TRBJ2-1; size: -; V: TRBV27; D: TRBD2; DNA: TGTGCCAGCAGTTTGAGACTAGCGGGGGGGCCGGGGCAGTTCTTC; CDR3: CASSLRLAGGPGQFF
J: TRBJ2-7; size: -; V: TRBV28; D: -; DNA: TGTGCCAGCAGTTTTGGCAGGGCCAAATACGAGCAGTACTTC; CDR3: CASSFGRAKYEQYF
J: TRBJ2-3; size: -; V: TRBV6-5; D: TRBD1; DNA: TGTGCCAGCAGGGGACAGGGAAGCGTAGATACGCAGTATTTT; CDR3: CASRGQGSVDTQYF
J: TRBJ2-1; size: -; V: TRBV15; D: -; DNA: TGTGCCACCAGCAGAGATCGAGGGAGGAATGAGCAGTTCTTC; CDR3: CATSRDRGRNEQFF
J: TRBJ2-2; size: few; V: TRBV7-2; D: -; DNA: TGTGCCAGCAGCTTAAAGTCAGGGACCGGGGAGCTGTTTTTT; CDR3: CASSLKSGTGELFF
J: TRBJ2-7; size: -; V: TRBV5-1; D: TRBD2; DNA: TGCGCCAGCAGTCTGAGCGGGGAAACCTACGAGCAGTACTTC; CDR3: CASSLSGETYEQYF
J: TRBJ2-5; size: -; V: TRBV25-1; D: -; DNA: TGTGCCAGCAGTGAATCGGTGACCCAGTACTTC; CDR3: CASSESVTQYF
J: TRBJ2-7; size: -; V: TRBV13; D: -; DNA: TGTGCCAGCAGCTCCCGACAGGAAAGGTTCGAGTTC; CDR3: CASSSRQERFEF
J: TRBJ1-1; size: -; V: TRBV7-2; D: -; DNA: TGTGCCAGCAGCTTAGCAGGGAGAATGAACACTGAAGCTTTCTTT; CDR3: CASSLAGRMNTEAFF
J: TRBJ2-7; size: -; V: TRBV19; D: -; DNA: TGTGCCAGTTCAGCCACCACAGCCACCTACGAGCAGTACTTC; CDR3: CASSATTATYEQYF
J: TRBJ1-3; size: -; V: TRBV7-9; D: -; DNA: TGTGCCAGCAGCCGGGCCGGGAACTCTGGAAACACCATATATTTT; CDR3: CASSRAGNSGNTIYF
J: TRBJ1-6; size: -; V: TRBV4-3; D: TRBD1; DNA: TGCGCCAGCAGCCAAGAATACAGGGGGCTGATGAATTCACCCCTCCACTTT; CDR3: CASSQEYRGLMNSPLHF
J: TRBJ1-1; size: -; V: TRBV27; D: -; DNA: TGTGCCAGCAGTTTACCAAACACTGAAGCTTTCTTT; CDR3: CASSLPNTEAFF
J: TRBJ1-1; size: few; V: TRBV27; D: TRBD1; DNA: TGTGCCAGCAGTTTAACGTCCAGGGGGGAAGCTTTCTTT; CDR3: CASSLTSRGEAFF
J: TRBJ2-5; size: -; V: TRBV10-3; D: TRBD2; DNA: TGTGCCATCAGTTCCCCGACTAGCGGGGGCCAAGAGACCCAGTACTTC; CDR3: CAISSPTSGGQETQYF
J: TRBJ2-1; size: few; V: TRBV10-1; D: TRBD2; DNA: TGCGCCAGCAGTCCAAAGCGGGGATCCAATGAGCAGTTCTTC; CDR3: CASSPKRGSNEQFF
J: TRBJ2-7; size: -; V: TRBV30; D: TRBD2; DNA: TGTGCCTGGAGGCCGGGACTAGCGGGAGGGCGTGAGCAGTACTTC; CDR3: CAWRPGLAGGREQYF
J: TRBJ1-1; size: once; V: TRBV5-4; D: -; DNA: TGTGCCAGCAGCTTTGGCGCGGACACTGAAGCTTTCTTT; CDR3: CASSFGADTEAFF